The present T cell receptor beta chain was sequenced within a study of shared clonotypes between healthy human individuals. The CDR3 has 15 residues. Germline V gives CDR1 SSHAT, CDR2 FNYEAQ (reference sequence). The V gene end was trimmed by 4 bases and the J gene end by 2 bases; junction bases not matched to a gene: 4. Broader study findings: Among donors, clonotype sharing was expected to be affected by sequencing depth.

As processed by the authors: Filtering differed since immunoSEQ provided only junctions, with no quality scores. Profiling relied on immunoSEQ multiplex PCR, and the TCRdb table lists in-frame clones only, not all of them. V and J calls and clone size are copied from that table; D and trimming were computed from the DNA. The table includes roughly 2.2 million clones, 85% to 95% detected once. As for this clone: Its target is not known.

The sample comprised naive CD4+ T cells from PBMCs. Subset meaning: CD45RA+ positively selected. V usage is TRBV7-7 and J usage is TRBJ2-5; 10 nucleotides align to TRBD2. The receptor's source is a man between 18 and 35 years old in good health. Some clones in this sample may be carry-over from other donors' samples. CDR3 nucleotide sequence: TGTGCCAGCAGCTCTGGACTAGCGGCTCAAGAGACCCAGTACTTC. Protein sequence: CASSSGLAAQETQYF.